This T cell receptor beta chain was sequenced for a study of cytomegalovirus exposure and HLA in healthy donors. Study results and limitations: It was about 150 TCR beta chains that were listed as cytomegalovirus-associated.

For this clone: Its target is unknown.

The length of the CDR3 is 16 residues. The ends were cut back, 0 bases at V and 2 bases at J, with 11 bases in the middle. The V gene's germline CDR1 is SGHNT and CDR2 YYREEE (reference sequence). In the PCR, 60 Vbeta and 13 Jbeta primers were used. Generated by immunoSEQ multiplex PCR, the TCRdb table keeps only in-frame clones and is missing some. The sample table includes about 140,000 clones. Source material: PBMCs. The TCR comes from a man aged 40-50 years in good health and CMV-seronegative. The gene calls are TRBV5-4 and TRBJ2-2; D not certain. The CDR3 protein is CASSLGAAFNTGELFF. DNA of the CDR3: TGTGCCAGCAGCTTGGGGGCAGCCTTCAACACCGGGGAGCTGTTTTTT.